The subject of this entry is one T cell receptor (beta chain). The sample originates from a study of blood T cell repertoires in COVID-19. Study-level background: The United States, Italy and Spain supplied acute and convalescent COVID-19 samples. PBMCs, B-cell-depleted T cells, or T cells were the source of the cDNA or gDNA that made up the material.

Sequencing was performed with immunoSEQ multiplex PCR; in TCRdb, only in-frame clones are kept and a portion is missing. The sample carries more than 250,000 clones, 86% recorded once. The receptor comes from a man aged 18 to 30 with active or convalescent COVID-19. Sequences were obtained from peripheral blood.

The CDR3 DNA is TGTGCCAGCAGCCGACGGGTAGGGAGTGAGCAGTTCTTC. Its protein is CASSRRVGSEQFF. The V gene is TRBV5-4, the J gene TRBJ2-1, with D possibly being TRBD2 (5 bases). The germline CDR1 and CDR2 sequences are SGHNT and YYREEE (reference sequence). Trimming stripped 4 bases from V and 9 bases from J, with 14 bases between. The CDR3 has 13 amino acids.